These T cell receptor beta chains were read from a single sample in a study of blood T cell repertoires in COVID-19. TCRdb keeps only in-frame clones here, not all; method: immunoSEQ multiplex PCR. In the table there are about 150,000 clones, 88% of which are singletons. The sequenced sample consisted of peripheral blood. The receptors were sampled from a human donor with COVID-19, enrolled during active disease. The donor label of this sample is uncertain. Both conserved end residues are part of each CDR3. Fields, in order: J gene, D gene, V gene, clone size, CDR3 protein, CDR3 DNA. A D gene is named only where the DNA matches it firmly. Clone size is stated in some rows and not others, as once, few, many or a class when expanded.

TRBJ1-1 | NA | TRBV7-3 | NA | CASSPSEGRTEAFF | TGTGCCAGCAGCCCGTCTGAGGGTAGGACTGAAGCTTTCTTT
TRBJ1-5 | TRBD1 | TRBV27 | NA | CASSLSTGGNQPQHF | TGTGCCAGCAGTTTATCGACAGGGGGTAATCAGCCCCAGCATTTT
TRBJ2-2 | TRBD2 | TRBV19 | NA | CASTPRLGLAGSGTGELFF | TGTGCCAGTACCCCCAGGTTAGGACTAGCGGGATCGGGCACCGGGGAGCTGTTTTTT
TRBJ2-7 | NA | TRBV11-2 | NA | CASSLTFKGRGFYEQYF | TGTGCCAGCAGCTTAACTTTTAAGGGCAGGGGATTCTACGAGCAGTACTTC
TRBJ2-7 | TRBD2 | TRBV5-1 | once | CASSLVASGRPYEQYF | TGCGCCAGCAGCTTGGTGGCGAGCGGGAGACCCTACGAGCAGTACTTC
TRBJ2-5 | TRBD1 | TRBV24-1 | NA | CATSDGRGETQYF | TGTGCCACCAGTGACGGCAGGGGGGAGACCCAGTACTTC
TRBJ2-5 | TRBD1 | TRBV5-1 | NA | CASSLAGTGGETQYF | TGCGCCAGCAGCTTGGCCGGGACAGGAGGAGAGACCCAGTACTTC
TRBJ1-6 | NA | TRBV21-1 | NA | CASSNSIDDRDSYNSPLHF | TGTGCCAGCAGCAATAGTATTGATGACAGGGACTCCTATAATTCACCCCTCCACTTT
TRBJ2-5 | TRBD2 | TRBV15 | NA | CATSRGGRGQETQYF | TGTGCCACCAGCAGGGGAGGGAGGGGTCAAGAGACCCAGTACTTC
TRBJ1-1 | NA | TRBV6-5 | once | CASSYSQGGAPTEAFF | TGTGCCAGCAGTTACTCCCAAGGGGGAGCCCCGACTGAAGCTTTCTTT
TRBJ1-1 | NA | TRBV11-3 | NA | CASSLGLGDTEAFF | TGTGCCAGCAGCTTGGGATTAGGGGACACTGAAGCTTTCTTT
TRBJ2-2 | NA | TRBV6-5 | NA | CASSLDREDTGELFF | TGTGCCAGCAGCTTAGACAGGGAGGACACCGGGGAGCTGTTTTTT
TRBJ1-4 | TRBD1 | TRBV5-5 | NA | CASSLEGQGLEKLFF | TGTGCCAGCAGCCTCGAGGGACAGGGGTTAGAAAAACTGTTTTTT
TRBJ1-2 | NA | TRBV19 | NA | CASSIAGRGGYGYTF | TGTGCCAGTAGTATAGCGGGTCGCGGCGGTTATGGCTACACCTTC
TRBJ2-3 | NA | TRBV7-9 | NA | CASSRTFSTDTQYF | TGTGCCAGCAGCCGAACATTTAGCACAGATACGCAGTATTTT
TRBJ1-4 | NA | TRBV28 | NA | CASSLVSSATNEKLFF | TGTGCCAGCAGTTTGGTCAGTTCCGCAACTAATGAAAAACTGTTTTTT
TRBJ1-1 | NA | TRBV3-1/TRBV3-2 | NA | CASSPQRGEAFF | TGTGCCAGCAGCCCGCAACGGGGGGAAGCTTTCTTT
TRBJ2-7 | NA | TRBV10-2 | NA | CASSTALRDYEQYF | TGCGCCAGCAGTACCGCCCTCAGGGACTACGAGCAGTACTTC
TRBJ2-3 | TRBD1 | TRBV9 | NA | CASSSRTGALGVTQYF | TGTGCCAGCAGCTCGCGGACAGGGGCGTTGGGGGTTACGCAGTATTTT
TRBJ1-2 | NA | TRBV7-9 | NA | CASSAQAGKHGYTF | TGTGCCAGCAGCGCCCAGGCAGGGAAGCATGGCTACACCTTC
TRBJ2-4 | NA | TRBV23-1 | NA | CASSQSDTIAKNIQYF | TGCGCCAGCAGTCAATCGGACACTATAGCCAAAAACATTCAGTACTTC
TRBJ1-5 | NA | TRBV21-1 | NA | CAITCGGSVSNQPQHF | TGTGCCATCACCTGCGGGGGCAGCGTAAGCAATCAGCCCCAGCATTTT
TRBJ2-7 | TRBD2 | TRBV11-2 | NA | CASSLDKGGGAYEQYF | TGTGCCAGCAGCTTAGATAAGGGTGGGGGGGCCTACGAGCAGTACTTC
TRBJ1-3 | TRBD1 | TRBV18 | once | CASADRQSSGNTIYF | TGTGCCAGCGCGGACAGGCAGAGCTCTGGAAACACCATATATTTT
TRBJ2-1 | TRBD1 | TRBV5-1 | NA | CASSPRALLGQSDEQFF | TGCGCCAGCAGCCCCAGGGCCCTATTGGGACAGTCGGATGAGCAGTTCTTC
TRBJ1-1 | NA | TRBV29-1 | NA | CSESGISGTEAFF | TGCAGCGAATCAGGCATTTCGGGGACTGAAGCTTTCTTT
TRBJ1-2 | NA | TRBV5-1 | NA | CASSFYSNYGYTF | TGCGCCAGCAGCTTTTACTCGAACTATGGCTACACCTTC
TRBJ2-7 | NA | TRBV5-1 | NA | CASSPVWGELREQYF | TGCGCCAGCAGTCCGGTGTGGGGAGAACTACGCGAGCAGTACTTC
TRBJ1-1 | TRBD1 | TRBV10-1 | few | CASMGTGETETFF | TGCGCCAGCATGGGGACAGGGGAGACCGAAACTTTCTTT
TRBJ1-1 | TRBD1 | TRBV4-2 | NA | CASSQVPGGGTEAFF | TGTGCCAGCAGCCAAGTCCCAGGGGGCGGCACTGAAGCTTTCTTT
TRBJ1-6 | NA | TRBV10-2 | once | CATEDRGNSPLHF | TGCGCCACGGAAGATCGGGGGAATTCACCCCTCCACTTT
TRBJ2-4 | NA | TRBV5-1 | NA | CASSLDSTKNIQYF | TGCGCCAGCAGCCTGGACTCGACCAAAAACATTCAGTACTTC
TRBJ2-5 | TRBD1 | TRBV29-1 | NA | CSVNRGQETQYF | TGCAGCGTTAACAGGGGCCAAGAGACCCAGTACTTC
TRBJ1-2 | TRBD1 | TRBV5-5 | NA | CASSLTPGQGYGYTF | TGTGCCAGCAGCTTGACTCCGGGACAGGGCTATGGCTACACCTTC
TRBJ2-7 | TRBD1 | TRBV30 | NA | CAWSGTGYEQYF | TGTGCCTGGAGTGGGACAGGCTACGAGCAGTACTTC
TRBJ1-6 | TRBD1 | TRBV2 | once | CASREDRAYNSPLHF | TGTGCCAGCAGGGAAGACAGGGCCTATAATTCACCCCTCCACTTT